The clone carrying this TCR beta chain occurred once. Its antigen is undetermined. The source of the sample is a study of T-cell memory formation after mild COVID-19. About the research overall: Largely, the TCR clusters proved donor specific. Study results and caveats: Cross-reactive memory appears to have joined, as suggested by some responding clones showing up in pre-infection memory.

Germline V gives CDR1 SGDLS, CDR2 YYNGEE. This CDR3 is 16 amino acids long. J was trimmed by 3 bases and V by 0 bases; bases with no gene match: 4. TCRdb independently ran MiXCR on the 5' RACE reads; one entry per CDR3 protein. The sample holds fewer than 300,000 distinct CDR3 sequences, roughly 17% seen once. This receptor was identified in a man younger than 30 who had mild COVID-19 (a few samples of this study predate the infection). Cell type and time point are not known. This chain uses TRBV9 with TRBJ2-3; the match to TRBD2 covers 10 bases. Sequencing input: PBMCs or a T cell subset sorted from them (not recorded which). This chain's CDR3 is CASSVGPGLATDTQYF. The CDR3, as DNA: TGTGCCAGCAGCGTAGGACCGGGACTAGCGACAGATACGCAGTATTTT.